This paragraph covers one T cell receptor (beta chain) sequence. Profiling relied on immunoSEQ multiplex PCR, and the TCRdb table lists in-frame clones only, not all of them. The data contain some 47,000 clones, 85% to 90% of them singletons. This sample stems from a study of T cell changes during pregnancy in multiple sclerosis. Germline assignment: CDR1 MDHEN and CDR2 SYDVKM. This CDR3 has 16 residues. V was clipped by 2 bases and J by 8 bases; unmatched bases: 14. This rearrangement joins TRBV28 to TRBJ1-2; TRBD1 matches at 7 bases. Sample: peripheral blood, taken in the first trimester of pregnancy. The clonotype comes from a female donor with multiple sclerosis, enrolled in a pregnancy study. In DNA, the CDR3 is TGTGCCAGCAGTTTAATTAGCCGACAGGGAACATCGGGCTACACCTTC. Its protein is CASSLISRQGTSGYTF.